The sequence of this T cell receptor beta chain was determined in a study of shared clonotypes between healthy human individuals. The germline V gene encodes CDR1 MRHNA and CDR2 SNTAGT. Between the trimmed V and J ends, which lost 0 bases and 8 bases, there was a span of 8 bases. The CDR3 has 13 amino acids. Some clones are missing from TCRdb's copy, which holds only in-frame ones; the method was immunoSEQ multiplex PCR. Here the sample spans roughly 1 million clones, about three quarters being singletons. The sequencing input was memory CD4+ T cells sorted from blood. Stated subset: CD45RA-negative fraction. This chain joins TRBV6-4 and TRBJ2-1; the D gene could be TRBD1 or TRBD2 (5 bases each). The receptor was isolated from a man aged 18 to 29 in good health. The CDR3 sequence: CASSDSRGDEQFF. CDR3 DNA: TGTGCCAGCAGTGACTCGAGGGGAGATGAGCAGTTCTTC.